The T cell receptor (beta chain) under discussion was sequenced for a study of molecular identifiers for immune sequencing clone quantification. Germline V gives CDR1 LGHNA, CDR2 YSLEER. The CDR3 consists of 16 residues. J was trimmed by 6 bases and V by 4 bases; bases with no gene match: 10. TCRdb re-called the PCR reads with MiXCR, one entry per CDR3 protein. The sample has more than 450,000 distinct CDR3 sequences; roughly 26% are singletons. General study findings and limits: Clones with over 20 RNA copies captured over 99% of effector molecules but under 1% of naive ones.

Preparation of naive CD8 libraries involved roughly 20,000 to 1,100,000 sorted cells and 10%, 30% or 50% RNA. Of note for this clonotype: The antigen is unknown.

V is TRBV4-3 and J is TRBJ2-1, with 9 bases aligning to TRBD2. Input material: naive CD8+ T cells from blood, with Jurkat cell RNA spiked in. Subset described: FACS-sorted CD8+CD4-CCR7+CD45RA+ naive T cells. The sequence came from a human donor in good health. Some libraries in this study had Jurkat cell RNA spiked in. CDR3 amino acids: CASSPQALAGINEQFF. CDR3 DNA: TGCGCCAGCAGCCCCCAAGCCCTAGCGGGGATCAATGAGCAGTTCTTC.